What follows are 7 T cell receptor beta chains derived from one specimen sequenced in a study of human T cells and chemical hapten exposure. As to time point: patch test 1, 2 weeks after DPC sensitization. Documented treatment: therapeutic diphenylcyclopropenone sensitization with weekly scalp DPC. TCRdb reprocessed the RACE reads via MiXCR and lists one record per CDR3 protein. The sample carries under 450,000 distinct CDR3 sequences, about 4.8% recorded once. Sequenced material: whole blood, taken in connection with sensitization to the hapten diphenylcyclopropenone (DPC). The receptors shown here come from a woman aged 45 to 65 with alopecia areata. Some clones in this sample may be carry-over from other donors' samples.

This clonotype turned up a few times. V usage is TRBV6-5 and J usage is TRBJ2-2; TRBD2 aligns across 13 bases. This CDR3 region has 17 residues. CDR1 is MNHEY, CDR2 SVGAGI, per germline. Losses at the gene ends were 2 bases for V and 5 bases for J; bases not matched to a gene: 5. This CDR3 is CASSYGLAGVSTGELFF. In DNA form, the CDR3 reads TGTGCCAGCAGTTACGGACTAGCGGGAGTCTCGACCGGGGAGCTGTTTTTT.

This clonotype was counted only a few times. This rearrangement joins TRBV2 to TRBJ2-1; D ambiguous. This CDR3 is 14 amino acids long. The V end was cut by 8 bases, the J end by 0 bases, with 11 bases between. The germline V gene has CDR1 SNHLY and CDR2 FYNNEI. CDR3 residues: CASLVPSSYNEQFF. In DNA, the CDR3 is TGTGCCAGCCTCGTTCCGAGCTCCTACAATGAGCAGTTCTTC.

The CDR3 is CATWGLLSTDTQYF. As DNA, the CDR3 is TGTGCCACCTGGGGACTCCTTTCCACAGATACGCAGTATTTT. The chain couples TRBV6-1 to TRBJ2-3, with D possibly being TRBD2 (6 bases). This CDR3 comprises 14 residues. Germline V CDR1 and CDR2: MNHNS, SASEGT. The germline V and J ends were trimmed by 10 bases and 2 bases, with 16 bases remaining between them.

This clonotype was seen at least ten times. J is TRBJ2-1 and V is TRBV20-1; 7 bases agree with TRBD2. J lost 4 bases, V lost 5 bases, and 5 bases had no gene match. This CDR3 region has 13 residues. Germline values: CDR1 DFQATT, CDR2 SNEGSKA (reference sequence). The CDR3 spells CSAPWGLYNEQFF. In DNA form, the CDR3 reads TGCAGTGCTCCCTGGGGACTATACAATGAGCAGTTCTTC.

This clonotype was counted at least ten times. The genes are TRBV5-1 and TRBJ2-3; no clear D. Per germline, CDR1 SGHRS and CDR2 YFSETQ. This CDR3 spans 15 amino acids. Trimming cost V 0 bases and J 2 bases, with 10 bases left between them. CDR3 sequence: CASSLESGPTDTQYF. The CDR3 coding sequence is TGCGCCAGCAGCTTGGAGTCCGGGCCCACAGATACGCAGTATTTT. Based on the CDR3 plus reference TRBV5-1 and TRBJ2-3, the full variable domain is KAGVTQTPRYLIKTRGQQVTLSCSPISGHRSVSWYQQTPGQGLQFLFEYFSETQRNKGNFPGRFSGRQFSNSRSEMNVSTLELGDSALYLCASSLESGPTDTQYFGPGTRLTVL.

Many counts were recorded for this clonotype. This chain joins TRBV9 and TRBJ2-3, with D unclear. This CDR3 comprises 15 residues. Trimming removed 4 bases at V and 2 bases at J, with 14 bases between. Germline-derived CDR1 and CDR2 are SGDLS and YYNGEE. In nucleotides, the CDR3 is TGTGCCAGCAGCCCCCTAGGGAACCCCACAGATACGCAGTATTTT. As protein: CASSPLGNPTDTQYF.

This clonotype was picked up many times. The chain couples TRBV9 to TRBJ2-1, with TRBD2 matching over 7 bases. CDR1 and CDR2 from the germline V gene are SGDLS and YYNGEE. This CDR3 region has 15 residues. Germline trimming cut 0 bases from V and 4 bases from J; bases unmatched to any gene: 4. DNA for the CDR3: TGTGCCAGCAGCGTAGGGACTAGACTATACAATGAGCAGTTCTTC. This codes for CASSVGTRLYNEQFF.